Given below is one T cell receptor beta chain in context. It has no known antigen specificity. Base qualities are missing; no much larger clone stands one base away. The immunoSEQ Assay, a bias-controlled multiplex PCR, was used to amplify TCRbeta CDR3 regions from genomic DNA. From the authors' description of their analysis: The number of nucleated cells in each sample was estimated by amplification of reference gene primers within the assay. Sequence reads were collapsed and filtered to measure the absolute abundance of every unique TCRbeta CDR3 rearrangement. For each sample, productive Simpson clonality was calculated by taking the square root of Simpson's diversity index across productive rearrangements. TCRdb mirrors the immuneACCESS table, restricted to in-frame sequences. Some clones are absent from its copies; in checked studies, under half trace to an unresolved V gene, and the reason for the others is unknown. V and J calls plus clone size are reproduced from that table; the DNA served to infer D and trimming. The sample table lists 250,000 to 350,000 clones, 80% to 90% of them with a count of one. The top ten hold about 2.2% of the sample.

This specimen belongs to a study of blood T cell repertoires in COVID-19 (dated by TCRdb to about 2020). Broadly, across the study: Collaborator samples came from the United States, Italy and Spain and covered acute and convalescent phases of COVID-19. The material from the prospective study consisted of cDNA or gDNA derived from T cells, B-cell-depleted T cells, or PBMCs. The dataset comprised deeply sampled blood TCRbeta repertoires from subjects exposed to, actively infected with, or recovered from COVID-19. The repertoires were released in a freely available public database meant as a resource for research on the immune response to SARS-CoV-2. Samples came from the ongoing ImmuneRACE study (first 160 participants) plus 1,254 subjects from 6 global collaborators. Sample metadata almost always included a de-identified subject ID, COVID-19 status, age in years and sex. Where available, HLA class I and class II types were obtained from metadata supplied by the sample provider rather than from assay-based typing. Overall study results and their limits: How much clinical and demographic metadata was included differed by source and by participant, and the metadata was provided uncurated.

Participants in the prospective study were aged roughly 18 to 100 years, lived in some 24 United States geographic areas, and enrolled through a virtual design. Cohort assignment in the prospective study relied on participant-reported clinical history from a screening survey and a study questionnaire. Recovered participants in ImmuneRACE Cohort 3 were defined by two consecutive negative NP/OP PCR tests, clearance by a healthcare professional, or resolution of symptoms. Mobile phlebotomists in the prospective study collected whole blood, serum and a nasopharyngeal or oropharyngeal swab from every participant. Prospective study participants could optionally give additional blood draws and questionnaires over a roughly two-month period. Before DNA extraction, blood samples from the prospective study were shipped at room temperature or frozen. Including the terminal cysteine and phenylalanine, the CDR3 comprises 18 residues. Of all the DNA, just the CDR3 is kept, 54 bases in frame from base 1. V loses 7 bases, J loses 0 bases, and the germline ends lie 24 bases apart. The germline V gene supplies CDR1 SNHLY and CDR2 FYNNEI.

This TCR came from a woman aged 18-29 years who had recovered from COVID-19. Material: PBMCs or T cells enriched from blood (not recorded which). The chain is assembled from TRBV2 and TRBJ1-2; the D gene assignment is ambiguous. The CDR3 protein: CASNVPLDGKIANYGYTF. Here is the DNA: TGTGCCAGCAATGTACCTTTGGACGGGAAGATAGCTAACTATGGCTACACCTTC.